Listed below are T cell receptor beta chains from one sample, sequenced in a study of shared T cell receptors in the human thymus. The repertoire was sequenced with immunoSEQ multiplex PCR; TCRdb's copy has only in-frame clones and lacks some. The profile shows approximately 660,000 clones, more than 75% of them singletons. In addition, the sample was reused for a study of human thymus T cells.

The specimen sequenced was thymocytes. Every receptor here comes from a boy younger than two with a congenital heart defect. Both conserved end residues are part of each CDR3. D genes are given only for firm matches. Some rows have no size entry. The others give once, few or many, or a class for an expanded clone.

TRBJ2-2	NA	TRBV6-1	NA	CASSDPDRNTGELFF	TGTGCCAGCAGTGACCCGGACAGGAACACCGGGGAGCTGTTTTTT
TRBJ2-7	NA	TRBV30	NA	CAWSVEGGSYEQYF	TGTGCCTGGAGTGTGGAGGGGGGGTCCTACGAGCAGTACTTC
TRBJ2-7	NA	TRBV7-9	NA	CASNRYYSYEQYF	TGTGCCAGCAATCGGTATTACTCCTACGAGCAGTACTTC
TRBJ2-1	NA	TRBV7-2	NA	CASSLASGNEQFF	TGTGCCAGCAGCTTAGCTTCGGGTAATGAGCAGTTCTTC
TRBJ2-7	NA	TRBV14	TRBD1	CASSQGDRAFYEQYF	TGTGCCAGCAGCCAAGGTGACAGGGCTTTCTACGAGCAGTACTTC
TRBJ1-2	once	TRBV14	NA	CASGGPNYYGYTF	TGTGCCAGCGGCGGGCCTAACTACTATGGCTACACCTTC
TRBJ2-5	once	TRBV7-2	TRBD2	CASSCSGRAPARKETQYF	TGTGCCAGCAGCTGTAGCGGGAGGGCCCCCGCTCGCAAAGAGACCCAGTACTTC
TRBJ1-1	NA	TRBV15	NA	CATSRGRGTEAFF	TGTGCCACCAGCAGAGGTCGGGGCACTGAAGCTTTCTTT
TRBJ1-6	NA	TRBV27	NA	CASSLRGGTPPLHF	TGTGCCAGCAGTTTACGGGGAGGGACGCCACCCCTCCACTTT
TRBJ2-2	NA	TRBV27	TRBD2	CASSHLPQREKTGELFF	TGTGCCAGCAGTCATTTACCCCAGCGGGAGAAAACCGGGGAGCTGTTTTTT
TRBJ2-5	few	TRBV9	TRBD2	CASSVGGTSRQETQYF	TGTGCCAGCAGCGTAGGTGGGACTAGCCGCCAAGAGACCCAGTACTTC
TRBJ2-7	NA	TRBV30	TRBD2	CAWSGGLSSSYEQYF	TGTGCCTGGAGTGGGGGACTATCATCCTCCTACGAGCAGTACTTC
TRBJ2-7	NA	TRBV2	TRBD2	CASSEDKRGRSSYEQYF	TGTGCCAGCAGTGAAGACAAGCGGGGAAGGAGCTCCTACGAGCAGTACTTC
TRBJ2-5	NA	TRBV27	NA	CASSFWGRRQETQYF	TGTGCCAGCAGTTTCTGGGGGAGGAGGCAAGAGACCCAGTACTTC
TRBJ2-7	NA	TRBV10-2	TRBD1	CASMGQGRAAYEQYF	TGCGCCAGCATGGGACAGGGGAGGGCCGCCTACGAGCAGTACTTC
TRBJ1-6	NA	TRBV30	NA	CAWSGHEPLHF	TGTGCCTGGAGTGGTCACGAGCCCCTCCACTTT
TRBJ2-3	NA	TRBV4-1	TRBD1	CASSPTSGTGLTDTQYF	TGCGCCAGCAGCCCAACATCCGGGACAGGACTCACAGATACGCAGTATTTT
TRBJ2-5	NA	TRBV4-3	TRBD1	CASRGGRGDPQETQYF	TGCGCCAGCAGAGGGGGCCGAGGGGATCCACAAGAGACCCAGTACTTC
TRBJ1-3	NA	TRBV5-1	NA	CASSSGGNTIYF	TGCGCCAGCAGCTCGGGTGGAAACACCATATATTTT
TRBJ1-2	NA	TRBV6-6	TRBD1	CASSTLQGEAYGYTF	TGTGCCAGCAGTACCTTACAGGGGGAGGCCTATGGCTACACCTTC
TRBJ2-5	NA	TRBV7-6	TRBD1	CASSSEGQGAVQETQYF	TGTGCCAGCAGCTCCGAAGGTCAGGGGGCCGTACAAGAGACCCAGTACTTC
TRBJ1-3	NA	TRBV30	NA	CAWSVISGFGNTIYF	TGTGCCTGGAGTGTTATTTCAGGGTTTGGAAACACCATATATTTT
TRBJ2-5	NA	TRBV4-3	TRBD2	CASSQGWREAGRLSETQYF	TGCGCCAGCAGCCAAGGCTGGCGGGAGGCAGGGAGGCTGTCGGAGACCCAGTACTTC
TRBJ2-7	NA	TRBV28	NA	CASSFKGTGVTYEQYF	TGTGCCAGCAGTTTTAAGGGGACTGGGGTTACCTACGAGCAGTACTTC
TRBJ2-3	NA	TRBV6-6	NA	CASSFRESTTDTQYF	TGTGCCAGCAGTTTCCGGGAGTCTACCACAGATACGCAGTATTTT
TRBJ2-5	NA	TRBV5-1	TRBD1	CASSFNRGTQETQYF	TGCGCCAGCAGCTTTAACAGGGGAACCCAAGAGACCCAGTACTTC
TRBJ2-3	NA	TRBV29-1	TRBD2	CSAVTSGSTDTQYF	TGCAGCGCTGTGACTAGCGGGAGCACAGATACGCAGTATTTT
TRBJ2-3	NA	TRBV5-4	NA	CASSFGWDSMGDTQYF	TGTGCCAGCAGCTTTGGCTGGGACTCTATGGGCGATACGCAGTATTTT
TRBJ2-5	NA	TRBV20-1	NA	CSALQETQYF	TGCAGTGCCCTCCAAGAGACCCAGTACTTC
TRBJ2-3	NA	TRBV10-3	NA	CATRTSGTDTQYF	TGTGCCACCAGGACAAGTGGAACAGATACGCAGTATTTT
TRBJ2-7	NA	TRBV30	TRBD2	CAWSGLAGYEQYF	TGTGCCTGGAGTGGGCTAGCGGGATACGAGCAGTACTTC
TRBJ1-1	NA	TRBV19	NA	CASSISYTAVETEAFF	TGTGCCAGTAGTATAAGCTACACGGCGGTGGAGACTGAAGCTTTCTTT
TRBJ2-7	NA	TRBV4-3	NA	CASSQGYRDNEQYF	TGCGCCAGCAGCCAAGGTTATAGGGACAACGAGCAGTACTTC
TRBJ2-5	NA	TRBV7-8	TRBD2	CASSLETSGTHGGETQYF	TGTGCCAGCAGCTTAGAGACTAGCGGGACACATGGGGGAGAGACCCAGTACTTC
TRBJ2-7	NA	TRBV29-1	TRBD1	CSAGDRGPQYF	TGCAGCGCAGGGGACAGGGGGCCGCAGTACTTC
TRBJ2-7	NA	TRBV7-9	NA	CASSFVLDWRGEQYF	TGTGCCAGCAGCTTTGTTTTGGACTGGAGAGGCGAGCAGTACTTC
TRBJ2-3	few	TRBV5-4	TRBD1	CASSPGGTGNSSSTDTQYF	TGTGCCAGCAGCCCGGGTGGGACAGGAAACTCTTCTAGCACAGATACGCAGTATTTT
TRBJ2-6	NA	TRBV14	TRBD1	CASRGYRGPGANVLTF	TGTGCCAGCAGGGGCTACAGGGGGCCCGGGGCCAACGTCCTGACTTTC
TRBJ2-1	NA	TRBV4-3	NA	CASSPRRIGVGEQFF	TGCGCCAGCAGCCCCCGGCGGATTGGAGTTGGTGAGCAGTTCTTC
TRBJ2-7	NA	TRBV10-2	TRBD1	CASSDGPGTGSYEQYF	TGCGCCAGCAGTGACGGCCCCGGGACAGGGTCCTACGAGCAGTACTTC
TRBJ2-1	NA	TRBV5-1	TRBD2	CASSWGLAGYNEQFF	TGCGCCAGCAGCTGGGGACTAGCGGGATACAATGAGCAGTTCTTC
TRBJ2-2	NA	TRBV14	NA	CASSPSGRDTGELFF	TGTGCCAGCAGCCCGTCTGGCAGGGACACCGGGGAGCTGTTTTTT
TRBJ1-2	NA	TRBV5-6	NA	CASSGWGGDGYTF	TGTGCCAGCTCCGGGTGGGGGGGCGATGGCTACACCTTC
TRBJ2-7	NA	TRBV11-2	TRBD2	CASSSTSAPYEQYF	TGTGCCAGCAGCTCCACTAGCGCCCCATACGAGCAGTACTTC
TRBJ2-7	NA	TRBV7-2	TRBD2	CASSTRTSGRSYEQYF	TGTGCCAGCAGCACACGGACTAGCGGGAGGTCCTACGAGCAGTACTTC
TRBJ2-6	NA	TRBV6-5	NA	CASSSTGPSGANVLTF	TGTGCCAGCAGTTCGACAGGCCCCTCTGGGGCCAACGTCCTGACTTTC
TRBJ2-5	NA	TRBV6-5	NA	CASSYGRLETQYF	TGTGCCAGCAGTTACGGGCGCCTAGAGACCCAGTACTTC
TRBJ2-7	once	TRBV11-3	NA	CASSLYAGAAHEQYF	TGTGCCAGCAGCTTATATGCGGGGGCGGCCCACGAGCAGTACTTC
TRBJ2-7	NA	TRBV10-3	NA	CAISAMRLGESEQYF	TGTGCCATCAGTGCCATGAGGCTTGGAGAGAGCGAGCAGTACTTC
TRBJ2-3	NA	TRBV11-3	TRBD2	CASSLVRLADTDTQYF	TGTGCCAGCAGCTTAGTTCGGCTAGCGGACACAGATACGCAGTATTTT
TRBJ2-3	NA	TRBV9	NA	CASSVVSQPLNTDTQYF	TGTGCCAGCAGCGTAGTGAGCCAACCCCTCAACACAGATACGCAGTATTTT
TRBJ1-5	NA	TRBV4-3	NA	CASSQDTGIDTNQPQHF	TGCGCCAGCAGCCAGGATACAGGAATTGATACCAATCAGCCCCAGCATTTT
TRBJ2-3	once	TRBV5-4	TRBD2	CASSPGLADTDTQYF	TGTGCCAGCAGCCCAGGACTAGCGGACACAGATACGCAGTATTTT
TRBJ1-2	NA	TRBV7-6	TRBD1	CASSIPGGGYTF	TGTGCCAGCAGCATACCAGGGGGTGGCTACACCTTC
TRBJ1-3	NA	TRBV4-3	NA	CASSQDAHPRGNTIYF	TGCGCCAGCAGCCAAGATGCACACCCCAGAGGAAACACCATATATTTT
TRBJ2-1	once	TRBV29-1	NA	CSVERQVRVNEQFF	TGCAGCGTTGAACGCCAAGTCCGGGTCAATGAGCAGTTCTTC
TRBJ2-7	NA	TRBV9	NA	CASSVGWLWGLSHEQYF	TGTGCCAGCAGCGTAGGATGGTTGTGGGGCCTGAGTCACGAGCAGTACTTC
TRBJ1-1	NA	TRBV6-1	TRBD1	CASSDGQGRLGNTEAFF	TGTGCCAGCAGTGACGGACAGGGGAGGTTAGGGAACACTGAAGCTTTCTTT
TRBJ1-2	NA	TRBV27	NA	CASSSTGYNYGYTF	TGTGCCAGCAGTTCGACGGGGTATAACTATGGCTACACCTTC